One T cell receptor (beta chain) is described in this entry. This record comes from a study of T-cell reconstitution after alpha-beta-depleted transplantation in children. Unique molecular identifiers tagged the TCRbeta library. TCRdb ran MiXCR on the PCR reads and lists one entry per CDR3 protein. The sample shows 700,000 to 950,000 distinct CDR3 sequences, roughly 15% of them seen only once. The source of this sequence is a male patient aged 10 to 17 who had a stem cell transplant for acute lymphoblastic leukemia, so the T cells may come from the graft donor. Material: PBMCs, mostly from graft donor cells, obtained 360 days after TCRalphabeta/CD19-depleted stem cell transplant.

The CDR3 here is CASSLRLAGAPDTQYF. The CDR3 DNA reads TGTGCCAGCAGCCTTAGACTAGCGGGAGCCCCAGATACGCAGTATTTT. V is TRBV11-2 and J is TRBJ2-3; 12 bases line up with TRBD2. The V and J ends lost 5 bases and 4 bases, in that order; junction bases with no gene match: 7. From germline, CDR1 is SGHAT and CDR2 FQNNGV. This CDR3 has 16 amino acids.